This TCR beta chain was sequenced for a study of shared clonotypes between healthy human individuals. Here immunoSEQ multiplex PCR was the method, and the copy in TCRdb shows in-frame clones only, minus some. The sample lists hundreds of thousands of clones, roughly 95% occurring once. In the case of this clone: Its antigen is still unknown.

Naive CD8 populations comprised CD45RO-negative cells positively selected for CCR7, excluding terminally differentiated effector memory CD45RA+ cells. Study findings and constraints: Limitation of the genetic and exposure-history diversity represented came from the few donors.

Trimming cost V 5 bases and J 3 bases, with 14 bases left between them. The CDR3 sequence is 15 residues long. Germline V gene data show CDR1 as MNHEY and CDR2 as SMNVEV (reference sequence). This sequence originates from a woman aged 30 to 39 in good health. The sample comprised naive CD8+ T cells sorted from blood. The rearrangement uses TRBV27 and TRBJ2-1; D gene unclear. CDR3 nucleotides: TGTGCCAGCAGTCTCCAAGGAGCGCACTACAATGAGCAGTTCTTC. This translates into CASSLQGAHYNEQFF.